The clone carrying this T cell receptor (beta chain) was recorded many times. TCRdb processed the PCR reads anew with MiXCR; each CDR3 protein has one entry. Here the sample spans more than 80,000 distinct CDR3 sequences, 49% being singletons. This specimen comes from a study of CDR3 diversity in severe acne. Sequences were obtained from blood. The clonotype comes from a male donor with severe acne vulgaris.

The CDR3, as DNA: TGCAGTGCTTGGACTAGCGGGAGGACCTACGAGCAGTACTTC. Protein: CSAWTSGRTYEQYF. This chain joins TRBV20-1 and TRBJ2-7; 14 bases match TRBD2. Germline V gene data show CDR1 as DFQATT and CDR2 as SNEGSKA (reference sequence). The CDR3 runs 14 residues. The J segment lost 2 bases and the V segment lost 5 bases, leaving 2 bases of the junction unmatched.